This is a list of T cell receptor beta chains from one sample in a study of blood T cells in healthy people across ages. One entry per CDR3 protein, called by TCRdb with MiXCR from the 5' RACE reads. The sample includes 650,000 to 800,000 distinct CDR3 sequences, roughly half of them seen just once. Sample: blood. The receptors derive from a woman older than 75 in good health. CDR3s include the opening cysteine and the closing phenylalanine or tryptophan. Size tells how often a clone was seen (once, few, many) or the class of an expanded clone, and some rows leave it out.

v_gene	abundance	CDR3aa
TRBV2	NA	CAVRLAGFTGELFF
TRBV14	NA	CASSPGTSAINEQFF
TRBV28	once	CASTEQGHYGYTF
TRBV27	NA	CAGSPRTGGSGKQFF
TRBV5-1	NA	CASSSGGSQETQYF
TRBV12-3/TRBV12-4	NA	CASSLGLTRGPDTQYF
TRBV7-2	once	CASSGGRVTARIDTQYF
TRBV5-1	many	CASSPTRTGRGYTF
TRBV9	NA	CASSVSWGERPLHF
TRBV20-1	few	CSARDGRTYGYTF
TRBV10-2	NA	CASSPEAPDTQYF
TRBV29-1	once	CSLGLDYNEQFF
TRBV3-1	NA	CASSQDGGQGADTQYF
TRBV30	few	CAWSVAGLYGYTF
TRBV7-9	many	CASSLYVSLAPDTQYF
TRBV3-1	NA	CASSQSGGLAYYEQYF
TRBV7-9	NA	CASSQKGPTVPTEQYF
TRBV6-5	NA	CASRNPGYGYTF
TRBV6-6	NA	CASSYDRGGTGELFF
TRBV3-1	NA	CASSRGTLRDTQYF
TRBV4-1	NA	CASSLKSPHGGSSYEQYF
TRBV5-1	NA	CASSSGQGRVTEAFF